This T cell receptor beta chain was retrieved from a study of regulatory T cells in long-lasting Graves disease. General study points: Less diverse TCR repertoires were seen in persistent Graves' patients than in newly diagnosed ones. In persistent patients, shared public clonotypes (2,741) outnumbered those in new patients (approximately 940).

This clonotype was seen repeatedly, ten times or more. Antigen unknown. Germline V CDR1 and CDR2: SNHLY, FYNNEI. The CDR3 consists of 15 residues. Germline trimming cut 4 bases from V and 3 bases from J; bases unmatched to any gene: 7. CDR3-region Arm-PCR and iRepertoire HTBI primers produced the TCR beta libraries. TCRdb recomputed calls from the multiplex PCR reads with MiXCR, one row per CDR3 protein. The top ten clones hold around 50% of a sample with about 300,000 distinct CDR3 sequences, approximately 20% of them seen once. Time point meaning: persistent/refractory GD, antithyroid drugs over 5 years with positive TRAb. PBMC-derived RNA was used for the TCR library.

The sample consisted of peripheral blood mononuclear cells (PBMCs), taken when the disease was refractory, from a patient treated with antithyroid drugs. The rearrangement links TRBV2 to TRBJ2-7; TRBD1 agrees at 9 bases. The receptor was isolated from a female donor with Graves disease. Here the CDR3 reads CASSAVTGGSYEQYF. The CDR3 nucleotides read TGTGCCAGCAGTGCCGTGACAGGGGGAAGCTACGAGCAGTACTTC.